Following are 15 T cell receptor beta chains from one sample sequenced in a study of T cell responses to AZD1222 COVID-19 vaccine. TCRdb's table, derived via immunoSEQ multiplex PCR, lists solely in-frame clones and lacks some. Here the sample spans 90,000 to 140,000 clones, approximately 87% being singletons. Sample: peripheral blood, taken on day 0 of AZD1222 vaccination. The receptor source for this set is an adult in good health.

V and J are TRBV19 and TRBJ2-7; D gene ambiguous. This CDR3 is 15 amino acids long. The V gene's germline CDR1 is LNHDA and CDR2 SQIVND (reference sequence). Trimming removed 5 bases from V and 2 bases from J, with 16 bases in between. CDR3 residues: CASSSAGQIAYEQYF. CDR3 sequence (DNA): TGTGCCAGTAGTTCGGCAGGCCAAATCGCCTACGAGCAGTACTTC.

This clone was detected only once. This sequence joins TRBV2 and TRBJ2-7, with 7 positions matching TRBD2. V shed 7 bases and J 2 bases; nucleotides not matched to a gene: 8. The CDR3 is 14 amino acids. CDR1 SNHLY and CDR2 FYNNEI come from the germline V gene. The DNA for the CDR3 is TGTGCCAGCAAGCGGCGGGAGTTGGCCTACGAGCAGTACTTC. This sequence encodes CASKRRELAYEQYF.

The chain couples TRBV21-1 to TRBJ2-7; the table's D gene call, TRBD1, was not cross checked with the DNA. TRBV21-1 is described as a pseudogene. The CDR3 extends over 13 amino acids. Written as DNA, the CDR3 is TGTGCCAGCAGCCGGGACAGGAACTACGAGCAGTACTTC. Amino acids: CASSRDRNYEQYF.

This clone was picked up one time. V is TRBV2 and J is TRBJ2-7, with D uncertain. The CDR3 extends over 12 amino acids. Between the trimmed V and J ends, which lost 4 bases and 5 bases, there was a span of 9 bases. Per germline, CDR1 SNHLY and CDR2 FYNNEI. CDR3 in amino acids: CASSVWSDEQYF. CDR3 bases: TGTGCCAGCAGTGTTTGGTCCGACGAGCAGTACTTC.

V is TRBV10-3 and J is TRBJ2-5; 7 nucleotides agree with TRBD2. V gave up 0 bases and J gave up 3 bases; unmatched junction bases: 1. CDR1 and CDR2 from the germline V gene are ENHRY and SYGVKD. The CDR3 loop spans 14 amino acids. The CDR3 spells CAISESGGEETQYF. The CDR3 coding sequence is TGTGCCATCAGTGAGTCGGGGGGGGAAGAGACCCAGTACTTC.

The gene calls are TRBV6-5 and TRBJ2-3, with D possibly being TRBD2 (6 bases). Germline V lookup: CDR1 MNHEY, CDR2 SVGAGI. The CDR3 length is 15 residues. V lost 5 bases, J lost 0 bases, and 12 bases lay in between. CDR3: CASSRAGPSTDTQYF. The CDR3 DNA reads as TGTGCCAGCAGTAGGGCGGGGCCTAGCACAGATACGCAGTATTTT.

This clone appeared once. The chain employs TRBV5-1 and TRBJ1-2; D is uncertain. The CDR3 covers 15 residues. Between the trimmed V and J ends, which lost 4 bases and 0 bases, there was a span of 13 bases. The V gene's germline CDR1 is SGHRS and CDR2 YFSETQ. The chain's CDR3 is CASSLGSGTNYGYTF. CDR3 bases: TGCGCCAGCAGCCTCGGGTCCGGGACTAACTATGGCTACACCTTC.

J is TRBJ1-2 and V is TRBV9; D ambiguous. The CDR3 consists of 13 residues. Germline assignment: CDR1 SGDLS and CDR2 YYNGEE. Trimming took off 7 bases at V and 6 bases at J, with 16 bases between the two ends. The CDR3 sequence: CASGLGVTDGYTF. The DNA of the CDR3 is TGTGCCAGCGGTCTAGGCGTAACGGATGGCTACACCTTC.

This clone is categorized as medium-sized (0.01 to 0.1%). The chain has TRBV19 and TRBJ1-1; TRBD1 aligns across 7 bases. Germline V gene sequence: CDR1 LNHDA, CDR2 SQIVND (reference sequence). There are 15 residues in the CDR3. The J segment lost 3 bases and the V segment lost 1 base, leaving 5 bases of the junction unmatched. CDR3 loop: CASSIGQGADTEAFF. CDR3 sequence (DNA): TGTGCCAGTAGTATAGGACAGGGAGCCGACACTGAAGCTTTCTTT.

This clone turned up a few times. The rearrangement uses TRBV7-9 and TRBJ1-6; maybe TRBD1 (6 bases). The length of the CDR3 is 13 residues. Trimming shortened V by 3 bases and J by 6 bases, and 6 bases separated the two germline ends. Germline V lookup: CDR1 SEHNR, CDR2 FQNEAQ (reference sequence). This CDR3 reads CASSLDSNSPLHF. The CDR3 DNA follows: TGTGCCAGCAGCTTGGACAGTAATTCACCCCTCCACTTT.

The chain joins TRBV2 to TRBJ2-1, with unresolved D. V dropped 5 bases and J dropped 5 bases, with 13 bases sitting between them. CDR3 size: 14 residues. The germline V gene encodes CDR1 SNHLY and CDR2 FYNNEI. CDR3 nucleotides: TGTGCCAGCAGTCTCATGGGTCCCGACAATGAGCAGTTCTTC. This translates into CASSLMGPDNEQFF.

This chain joins TRBV2 and TRBJ1-5; no definite D call. V shed 10 bases and J shed 3 bases, with 16 bases lying between them. Per the germline V gene, CDR1 is SNHLY and CDR2 is FYNNEI. This CDR3 is 14 amino acids long. The CDR3 region is CATSPDGNNQPQHF. The DNA of the CDR3 is TGTGCCACTTCCCCGGACGGAAACAATCAGCCCCAGCATTTT.

The CDR3 loop reads CASSLGGLATETQYF. The CDR3 bases are TGTGCCAGCAGCTTAGGAGGACTAGCGACGGAGACCCAGTACTTC. The chain has TRBV7-6 and TRBJ2-5; TRBD2 matches 9 bases. V lost 1 base to trimming and J lost 5 bases; unmatched junction nucleotides: 5. The CDR3 has 15 residues. In germline, CDR1 is SGHVS, CDR2 FNYEAQ.

V usage is TRBV10-3 and J usage is TRBJ2-1; 9 bases match TRBD2. V was pared by 8 bases and J by 4 bases, with 6 bases of the junction left unmatched. The germline gives CDR1 ENHRY, CDR2 SYGVKD. This CDR3 has 14 amino acids. For the CDR3, the DNA is TGTGCCATCGGGGCGGGAGGGGGATACAATGAGCAGTTCTTC. It is translated as CAIGAGGGYNEQFF.

J is TRBJ1-1 and V is TRBV5-4; possibly TRBD1 for D (6 bases). The CDR3 sequence is 18 residues long. The V end lost 2 bases, the J end lost 0 bases, and 20 bases lay between the germline ends. Germline-derived CDR1 and CDR2 are SGHNT and YYREEE (reference sequence). CDR3 sequence (DNA): TGTGCCAGCAGCTTTGAAACGGGTCGCGGACAGATGAACACTGAAGCTTTCTTT. This translates into CASSFETGRGQMNTEAFF. Complete variable domain (other parts from reference TRBV5-4 and TRBJ1-1): ETGVTQSPTHLIKTRGQQVTLRCSSQSGHNTVSWYQQALGQGPQFIFQYYREEENGRGNFPPRFSGLQFPNYSSELNVNALELDDSALYLCASSFETGRGQMNTEAFFGQGTRLTVV.